The clone carrying this T cell receptor beta chain was detected only once. The data stem from a study of cytomegalovirus exposure and HLA in healthy donors. Overall study: The 500 to 850 first-cohort repertoires and the 120 or so validation repertoires shared the same platform, a later analysis reported.

Germline values: CDR1 LNHDA, CDR2 SQIVND (reference sequence). V was shortened by 8 bases and J by 7 bases, with 17 bases between the two germline ends. The CDR3 spans 13 residues. TCRdb's copy holds only in-frame clones and misses some; the assay was immunoSEQ multiplex PCR. The table has about 240,000 clones, approximately 86% seen once. The sequence derives from a woman aged 30 to 39 in good health and CMV-seropositive. The chain couples TRBV19 to TRBJ1-1; maybe TRBD1 (6 bases). Sequenced: PBMCs. The CDR3 DNA sequence: TGTGCCAGTGTCGAGACAGGTCTTAATGAAGCTTTCTTT. It is translated as CASVETGLNEAFF. Based on the CDR3 plus reference TRBV19 and TRBJ1-1, the full variable domain is DGGITQSPKYLFRKEGQNVTLSCEQNLNHDAMYWYRQDPGQGLRLIYYSQIVNDFQKGDIAEGYSVSREKKESFPLTVTSAQKNPTAFYLCASVETGLNEAFFGQGTRLTVV.